This is a list of T cell receptor beta chains from one sample in a study of blood T cell repertoires in COVID-19. The method was immunoSEQ multiplex PCR; TCRdb's version includes in-frame clones alone and lacks a portion of them. The table lists tens of thousands of clones, approximately 91% of them singletons. Sequencing input: peripheral blood. Receptor source: a man aged 55-75 years with COVID-19, enrolled during active disease. Both conserved end residues are part of each CDR3. A D gene is named only where the DNA matches it firmly. The size field is filled for only some rows; it gives once, few, many or a size class.

D gene: TRBD2
V gene: TRBV10-3
clone size: -
J gene: TRBJ2-1
CDR3 protein: CAISESPGLAAYEQFF
CDR3 DNA: TGTGCCATCAGTGAGTCACCGGGACTAGCGGCATATGAGCAGTTCTTC

D gene: TRBD2
V gene: TRBV28
clone size: -
J gene: TRBJ2-1
CDR3 protein: CASSPTGLAGGFDNEQFF
CDR3 DNA: TGTGCCAGCAGCCCGACGGGACTAGCGGGAGGGTTTGACAATGAGCAGTTCTTC

D gene: -
V gene: TRBV19
clone size: -
J gene: TRBJ1-5
CDR3 protein: CASSPLAGEGPQHF
CDR3 DNA: TGTGCCAGTAGTCCCCTCGCCGGGGAAGGGCCCCAGCATTTT

D gene: -
V gene: TRBV29-1
clone size: -
J gene: TRBJ2-7
CDR3 protein: CSVTLESYEQYF
CDR3 DNA: TGCAGCGTTACCCTTGAGTCCTACGAGCAGTACTTC

D gene: -
V gene: TRBV19
clone size: -
J gene: TRBJ1-4
CDR3 protein: CASSRTPQGSEKLFF
CDR3 DNA: TGTGCCAGTTCCAGGACCCCGCAGGGCTCTGAAAAACTGTTTTTT

D gene: -
V gene: TRBV5-6
clone size: once
J gene: TRBJ1-6
CDR3 protein: CASSQTGNSPLHF
CDR3 DNA: TGTGCCAGCAGTCAAACAGGGAATTCACCCCTCCACTTT

D gene: -
V gene: TRBV25-1
clone size: -
J gene: TRBJ1-1
CDR3 protein: CASSAGEWDFF
CDR3 DNA: TGTGCCAGCAGTGCAGGGGAATGGGATTTCTTT

D gene: -
V gene: TRBV5-1
clone size: -
J gene: TRBJ1-1
CDR3 protein: CASSLSDSLNTEAFF
CDR3 DNA: TGCGCCAGCAGCTTGTCTGACAGCTTGAACACTGAAGCTTTCTTT

D gene: -
V gene: TRBV12-5
clone size: -
J gene: TRBJ1-1
CDR3 protein: CASGFQTGPGAVNTEAFF
CDR3 DNA: TGTGCTAGTGGTTTTCAAACCGGGCCTGGGGCCGTGAACACTGAAGCTTTCTTT

D gene: -
V gene: TRBV5-1
clone size: -
J gene: TRBJ2-7
CDR3 protein: CASSLDRATHEQYF
CDR3 DNA: TGCGCCAGCAGCTTGGACAGGGCGACGCACGAGCAGTACTTC

D gene: -
V gene: TRBV6-5
clone size: -
J gene: TRBJ2-1
CDR3 protein: CASARGQPSEEFF
CDR3 DNA: TGTGCCAGCGCAAGAGGACAGCCTTCAGAGGAGTTCTTC

D gene: -
V gene: TRBV14
clone size: few
J gene: TRBJ1-6
CDR3 protein: CASSQEHRVYSPLHF
CDR3 DNA: TGTGCCAGCAGCCAAGAACACCGGGTGTATTCACCCCTCCACTTT

D gene: TRBD2
V gene: TRBV20-1
clone size: -
J gene: TRBJ2-2
CDR3 protein: CSASGGLAGGPRGELFF
CDR3 DNA: TGCAGTGCTAGTGGCGGACTAGCGGGAGGGCCGCGCGGGGAGCTGTTTTTT

D gene: -
V gene: TRBV10-3
clone size: -
J gene: TRBJ1-1
CDR3 protein: CAISDSSMNTEAFF
CDR3 DNA: TGTGCCATCAGCGACAGTTCCATGAACACTGAAGCTTTCTTT

D gene: TRBD1
V gene: TRBV7-9
clone size: -
J gene: TRBJ1-1
CDR3 protein: CASSRGQGRGEAFF
CDR3 DNA: TGTGCCAGCAGCAGGGGACAGGGGCGCGGTGAAGCTTTCTTT

D gene: TRBD2
V gene: TRBV3-1/TRBV3-2
clone size: -
J gene: TRBJ2-3
CDR3 protein: CASSQVSGNTDTQYF
CDR3 DNA: TGTGCCAGCAGCCAAGTGAGCGGGAACACAGATACGCAGTATTTT

D gene: -
V gene: TRBV6-6
clone size: once
J gene: TRBJ1-5
CDR3 protein: CASSGQPYSNQPQHF
CDR3 DNA: TGTGCCAGCAGCGGACAGCCTTATAGCAATCAGCCCCAGCATTTT

D gene: -
V gene: TRBV30
clone size: -
J gene: TRBJ1-4
CDR3 protein: CAWSTGQLNEKLFF
CDR3 DNA: TGTGCCTGGAGCACCGGACAGTTAAATGAAAAACTGTTTTTT

D gene: -
V gene: TRBV2
clone size: -
J gene: TRBJ2-2
CDR3 protein: CASSFLGRDDTGELFF
CDR3 DNA: TGTGCCAGCAGTTTTCTAGGCAGGGATGACACCGGGGAGCTGTTTTTT

D gene: TRBD1
V gene: TRBV6-1
clone size: -
J gene: TRBJ2-3
CDR3 protein: CASSERTGAADTQYF
CDR3 DNA: TGTGCCAGCAGTGAAAGGACAGGGGCTGCAGATACGCAGTATTTT

D gene: -
V gene: TRBV7-9
clone size: few
J gene: TRBJ2-7
CDR3 protein: CASSGQIYEQYF
CDR3 DNA: TGTGCCAGCAGCGGACAGATCTACGAGCAGTACTTC

D gene: -
V gene: TRBV3-1/TRBV3-2
clone size: -
J gene: TRBJ1-5
CDR3 protein: CASSHPDSPKWPQHF
CDR3 DNA: TGTGCCAGCAGCCATCCCGACAGCCCCAAATGGCCCCAGCATTTT

D gene: -
V gene: TRBV28
clone size: -
J gene: TRBJ1-5
CDR3 protein: CASTLGGVYSNQPQHF
CDR3 DNA: TGTGCCAGCACCCTGGGGGGGGTGTATAGCAATCAGCCCCAGCATTTT

D gene: -
V gene: TRBV1
clone size: -
J gene: TRBJ1-3
CDR3 protein: CTISFAGQGQYEGSGNTIYF
CDR3 DNA: TGCACCATCTCGTTCGCAGGACAGGGTCAATATGAAGGTTCTGGAAACACCATATATTTT

D gene: TRBD1
V gene: TRBV28
clone size: -
J gene: TRBJ1-5
CDR3 protein: CASSLYDRAVHF
CDR3 DNA: TGTGCCAGCAGTTTATACGACAGGGCCGTGCATTTT

D gene: TRBD2
V gene: TRBV15
clone size: -
J gene: TRBJ2-7
CDR3 protein: CATSRDTREGLGQYF
CDR3 DNA: TGTGCCACCAGCAGAGATACCAGGGAGGGGCTAGGGCAGTACTTC

D gene: -
V gene: TRBV7-8
clone size: -
J gene: TRBJ2-5
CDR3 protein: CASSPGSQETQYF
CDR3 DNA: TGTGCCAGCAGCCCCGGTTCGCAAGAGACCCAGTACTTC

D gene: -
V gene: TRBV2
clone size: -
J gene: TRBJ1-1
CDR3 protein: CASIMNTEAFF
CDR3 DNA: TGTGCCAGCATCATGAACACTGAAGCTTTCTTT

D gene: -
V gene: TRBV18
clone size: -
J gene: TRBJ1-3
CDR3 protein: CASSPVGETGNTIYF
CDR3 DNA: TGTGCCAGCTCTCCTGTCGGGGAAACTGGAAACACCATATATTTT

D gene: -
V gene: TRBV3-1/TRBV3-2
clone size: -
J gene: TRBJ1-5
CDR3 protein: CASSQASGNQPQHF
CDR3 DNA: TGTGCCAGCAGCCAAGCTAGTGGGAATCAGCCCCAGCATTTT

D gene: TRBD2
V gene: TRBV9
clone size: -
J gene: TRBJ2-7
CDR3 protein: CASSVGLFGTSGRDSYEQYF
CDR3 DNA: TGTGCCAGCAGCGTAGGCCTTTTTGGGACTAGCGGGAGGGACTCCTACGAGCAGTACTTC

D gene: TRBD1
V gene: TRBV30
clone size: -
J gene: TRBJ1-1
CDR3 protein: CALNRGQGTEAFF
CDR3 DNA: TGTGCTTTAAACAGGGGGCAAGGCACTGAAGCTTTCTTT

D gene: TRBD2
V gene: TRBV11-1
clone size: -
J gene: TRBJ2-3
CDR3 protein: CASTPLAESTDTQYF
CDR3 DNA: TGTGCCAGCACCCCCCTAGCGGAGAGCACAGATACGCAGTATTTT

D gene: -
V gene: TRBV7-9
clone size: -
J gene: TRBJ1-1
CDR3 protein: CANADGAEAFF
CDR3 DNA: TGTGCCAACGCGGACGGGGCTGAAGCTTTCTTT

D gene: -
V gene: TRBV3-1/TRBV3-2
clone size: -
J gene: TRBJ2-7
CDR3 protein: CASSQVGEQYF
CDR3 DNA: TGTGCCAGCAGCCAAGTCGGTGAGCAGTACTTC

D gene: -
V gene: TRBV4-1
clone size: -
J gene: TRBJ2-1
CDR3 protein: CASSQESREFPYNEQFF
CDR3 DNA: TGCGCCAGCAGCCAAGAATCGAGGGAGTTCCCCTACAATGAGCAGTTCTTC

D gene: -
V gene: TRBV13
clone size: -
J gene: TRBJ2-7
CDR3 protein: CASSPSPQGRAYEQYF
CDR3 DNA: TGTGCCAGCAGCCCAAGCCCCCAGGGCAGGGCCTACGAGCAGTACTTC